Below, one T cell receptor (beta chain) is given with its context. The antigen is unknown. This sample is drawn from a study of cytomegalovirus exposure and HLA in healthy donors. Study observations and caveats: Later analysis associated a missense DCLRE1C variant with TCR beta V- and J-gene trimming. Immune exposure was documented only through CMV serostatus.

Primers for the PCR totalled 60 Vbeta and 13 Jbeta. Assay used: immunoSEQ multiplex PCR; TCRdb lists only in-frame clones, some missing. The sample records 90,000 to 100,000 clones, 60% to 80% being singletons. The CDR3 has 16 amino acids. V was trimmed by 0 bases and J by 2 bases, leaving 13 bases between them. CDR1 and CDR2 (germline): SGHTA, FQGNSA. V usage is TRBV7-2 and J usage is TRBJ1-1, with D perhaps TRBD1 (5 bases). Sequencing used PBMCs. The sequence was collected from a female donor in good health and CMV-seronegative. CDR3 DNA: TGTGCCAGCAGCTTAGCACTCCGACAGAGTAACACTGAAGCTTTCTTT. Its translation is CASSLALRQSNTEAFF.